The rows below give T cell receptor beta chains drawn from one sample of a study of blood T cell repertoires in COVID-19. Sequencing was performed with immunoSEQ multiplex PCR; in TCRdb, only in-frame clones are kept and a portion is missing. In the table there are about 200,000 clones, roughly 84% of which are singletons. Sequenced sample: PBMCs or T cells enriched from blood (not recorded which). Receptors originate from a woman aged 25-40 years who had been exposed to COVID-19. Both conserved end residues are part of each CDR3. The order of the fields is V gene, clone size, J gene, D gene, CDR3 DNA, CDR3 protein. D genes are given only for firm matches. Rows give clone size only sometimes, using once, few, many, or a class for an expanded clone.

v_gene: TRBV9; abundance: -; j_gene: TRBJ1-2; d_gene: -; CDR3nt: TGTGCCAGCAGCCCTCATATGACCGACAGGTTCTATGGCTACACCTTC; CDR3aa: CASSPHMTDRFYGYTF
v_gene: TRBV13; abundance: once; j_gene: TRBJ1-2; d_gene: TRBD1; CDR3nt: TGTGCCAGCAGCTTAGGGGGACAGGGTTTCCCCTCGAACTATGGCTACACCTTC; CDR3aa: CASSLGGQGFPSNYGYTF
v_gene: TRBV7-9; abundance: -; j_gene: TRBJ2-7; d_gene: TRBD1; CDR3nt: TGTGCCAGCAGCTCCGGGGACAGGGATAAATTCTACGAGCAGTACTTC; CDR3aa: CASSSGDRDKFYEQYF
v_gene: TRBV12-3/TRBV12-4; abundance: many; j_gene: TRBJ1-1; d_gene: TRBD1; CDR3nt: TGTGCCAGCAGTTTAACAGGGGACACTGAAGCTTTCTTT; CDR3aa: CASSLTGDTEAFF
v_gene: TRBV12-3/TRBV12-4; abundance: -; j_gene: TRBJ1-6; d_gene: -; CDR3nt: TGTGCCAGCAGTTCCCAGGTTTCTTCACCCCTCCACTTT; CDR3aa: CASSSQVSSPLHF
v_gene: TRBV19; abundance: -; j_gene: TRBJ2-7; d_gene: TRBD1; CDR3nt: TGTGCCAGTAGTATAAACTACCGGGACAGGGAGAACGAGCAGTACTTC; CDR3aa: CASSINYRDRENEQYF
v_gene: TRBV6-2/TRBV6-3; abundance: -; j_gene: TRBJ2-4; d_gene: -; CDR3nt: TGTGCCAGCAGTTGGGATTCGAGCCCCAGGGTGTCCAAAAACATTCAGTACTTC; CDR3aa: CASSWDSSPRVSKNIQYF
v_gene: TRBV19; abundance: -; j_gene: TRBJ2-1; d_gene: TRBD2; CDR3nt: TGTGCCAGTAGTACCGGGACTAGCGCTTACAATGAGCAGTTCTTC; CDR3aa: CASSTGTSAYNEQFF
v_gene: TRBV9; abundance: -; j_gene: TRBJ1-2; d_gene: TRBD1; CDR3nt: TGTGCCAGCAGCGAATACGGGACAGCTTATGGCTACACCTTC; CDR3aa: CASSEYGTAYGYTF
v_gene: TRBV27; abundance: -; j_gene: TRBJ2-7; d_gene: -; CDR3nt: TGTGCCAGCAGTCCAACGGGTTCCCCCTACGAGCAGTACTTC; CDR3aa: CASSPTGSPYEQYF
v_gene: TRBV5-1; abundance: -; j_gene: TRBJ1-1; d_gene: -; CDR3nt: TGCGCCAGCAGCTTGGGTCAGAGGCGGATGCAGGCTTTCTTT; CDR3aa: CASSLGQRRMQAFF
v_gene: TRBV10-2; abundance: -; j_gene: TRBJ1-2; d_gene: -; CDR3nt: TGCGCCAGCAGTGAGTCGTCAGGGCATGGCTACACCTTC; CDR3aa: CASSESSGHGYTF
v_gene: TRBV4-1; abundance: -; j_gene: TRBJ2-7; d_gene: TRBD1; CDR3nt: TGCGCCAGCAGCCCCGGGGCCGGGACAGGAGTTTTCGAGCAGTACTTC; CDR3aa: CASSPGAGTGVFEQYF
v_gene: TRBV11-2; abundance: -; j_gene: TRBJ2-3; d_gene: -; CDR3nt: TGTGCCAGCAGCCCCTCAACGAGTTTTGGCACAGATACGCAGTATTTT; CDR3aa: CASSPSTSFGTDTQYF
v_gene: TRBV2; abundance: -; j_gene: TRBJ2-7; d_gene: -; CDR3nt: TGTGCCAGCAGTGAGGCCGTGGTACGCTACGAGCAGTACTTC; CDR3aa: CASSEAVVRYEQYF
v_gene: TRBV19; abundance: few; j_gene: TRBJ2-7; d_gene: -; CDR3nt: TGTGCCAGTAAGGCAGGGTGGTCAGACGAGCAGTACTTC; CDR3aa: CASKAGWSDEQYF
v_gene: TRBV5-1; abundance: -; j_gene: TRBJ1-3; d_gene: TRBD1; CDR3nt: TGCGCCAGCAGCCCCGTCGGGACAGTTGGAAACACCATATATTTT; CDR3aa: CASSPVGTVGNTIYF
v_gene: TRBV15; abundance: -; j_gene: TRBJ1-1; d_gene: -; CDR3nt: TGTGCCACCCAAGAGGGTCTGAACACTGAAGCTTTCTTT; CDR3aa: CATQEGLNTEAFF
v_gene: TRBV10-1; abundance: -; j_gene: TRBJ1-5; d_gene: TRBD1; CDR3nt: TGCGCCAGCAGCACAGGGGGCGGACAGCCCCAGCATTTT; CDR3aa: CASSTGGGQPQHF
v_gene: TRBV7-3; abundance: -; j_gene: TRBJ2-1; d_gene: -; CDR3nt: TGTGCCAGCAGCTCTGTACGGGGGGCACAGTTCTTC; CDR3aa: CASSSVRGAQFF
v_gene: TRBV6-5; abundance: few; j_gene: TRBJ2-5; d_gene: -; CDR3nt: TGTGCCAGCAGCTGGCATGCAGGGACACACTTATCGGAGTACTTC; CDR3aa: CASSWHAGTHLSEYF
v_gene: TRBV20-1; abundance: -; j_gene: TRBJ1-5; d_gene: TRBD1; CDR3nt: TGCAGTGCTAGTAACAGGGGGGCCTATAGCAATCAGCCCCAGCATTTT; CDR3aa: CSASNRGAYSNQPQHF
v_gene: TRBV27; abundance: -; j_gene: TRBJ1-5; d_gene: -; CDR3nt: TGTGCCAGCAGTTTACAGCACAGGGACCACCAGCCCCAGCATTTT; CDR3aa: CASSLQHRDHQPQHF
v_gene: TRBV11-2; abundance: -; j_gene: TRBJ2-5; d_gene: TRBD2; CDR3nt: TGTGCCAGCAGTCAAATCGGACTAGCGGAAGAGACCCAGTACTTC; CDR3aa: CASSQIGLAEETQYF
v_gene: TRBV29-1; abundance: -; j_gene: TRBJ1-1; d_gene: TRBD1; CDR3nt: TGCAGCGTTGAAGAATCAGGGGGCAGCACTGAAGCTTTCTTT; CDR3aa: CSVEESGGSTEAFF
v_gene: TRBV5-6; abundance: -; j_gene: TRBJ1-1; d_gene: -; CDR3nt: TGTGCCAGCAGCGCGGTGGGTAGGGGGAAAATTGCCGAAGCTTTCTTT; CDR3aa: CASSAVGRGKIAEAFF
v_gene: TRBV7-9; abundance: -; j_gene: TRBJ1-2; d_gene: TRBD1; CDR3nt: TGTGCCAGCAGCTCCGGGACAGGGGAATTGGATGGCTACACCTTC; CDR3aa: CASSSGTGELDGYTF
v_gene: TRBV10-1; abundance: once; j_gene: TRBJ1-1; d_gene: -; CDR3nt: TGCGCCAGCAGTGAGTCTAGGGGGTGGACTGAAGCTTTCTTT; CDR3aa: CASSESRGWTEAFF
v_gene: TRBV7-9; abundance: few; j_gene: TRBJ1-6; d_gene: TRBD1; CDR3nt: TGTGCCAGCAGCCAGGGACAGGGCCGTAGTTCGAATTCACCCCTCCACTTT; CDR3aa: CASSQGQGRSSNSPLHF
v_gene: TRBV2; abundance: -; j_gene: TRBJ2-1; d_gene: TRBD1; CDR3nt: TGTGCCACCGGGACAGGGGGCAGGAATGAGCAGTTCTTC; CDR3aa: CATGTGGRNEQFF